A single count supports the clone carrying this T cell receptor (beta chain). The antigen is undetermined. Time point described: baseline, week 1 (first vaccination visit). Noted treatment: pre-vaccination baseline after standard-of-care therapy. There were new WHO grade 3 or 4 astrocytomas in the donors, and these were IDH1-mutant and ATRX-lost. The data were taken from a study of a mutant IDH1 vaccine in newly diagnosed glioma. On the study more broadly: Beforehand, treatment had been radiotherapy, temozolomide, or both; the majority received both.

Study results and limitations: Alterations occurring in top peripheral T cell clonotypes seemed unrelated to pseudoprogression.

The repertoire was sequenced with immunoSEQ multiplex PCR; TCRdb's copy has only in-frame clones and lacks some. The profile shows about 98,000 clones, roughly 89% of them singletons. CDR3 size: 20 residues. The sequence was collected from a woman aged 50 to 60 with glioma. The chain combines TRBV1 with TRBJ2-2; TRBD2 is the table's D call, not checked against the DNA. TRBV1 is listed as a pseudogene. The sequencing used PBMCs, collected from a glioma patient treated with radiotherapy, temozolomide or both. CDR3 amino acids: CTSSQDPLAGPNSNTGELFF. Here the CDR3 DNA reads TGCACCAGCAGCCAAGATCCTCTAGCGGGGCCCAACTCGAACACCGGGGAGCTGTTTTTT.